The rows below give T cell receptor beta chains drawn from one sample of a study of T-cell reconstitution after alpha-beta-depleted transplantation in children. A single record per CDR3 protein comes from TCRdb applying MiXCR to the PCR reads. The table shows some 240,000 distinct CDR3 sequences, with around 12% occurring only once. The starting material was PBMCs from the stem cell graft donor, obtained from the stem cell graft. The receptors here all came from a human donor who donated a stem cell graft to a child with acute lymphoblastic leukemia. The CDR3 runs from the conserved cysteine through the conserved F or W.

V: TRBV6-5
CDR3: CASSYRAGELFF

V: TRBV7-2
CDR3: CASSSHGGMGQPQHF

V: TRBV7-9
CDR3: CASSPEGEVWETQYF

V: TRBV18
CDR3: CASSSEAVFLNTEAFF

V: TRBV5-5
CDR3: CASNFFPTNYGYTF

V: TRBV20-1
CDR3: CSARDWAGSDTQYF

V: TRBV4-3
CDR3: CASSQGFLGHDGYTF

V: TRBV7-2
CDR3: CASSEGLAGASRTQYF

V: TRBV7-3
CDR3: CASSTRQGAEAFF

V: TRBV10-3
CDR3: CAISESSSGNTIYF

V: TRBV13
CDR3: CASSLSDRGTRETQYF

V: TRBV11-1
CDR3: CASSLLGLGGPTNTGELFF

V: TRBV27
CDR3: CASNAGRGYNEQFF

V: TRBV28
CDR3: CASSSGAGTHINYGYTF

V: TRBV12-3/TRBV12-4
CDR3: CASSLSEAANSGRDTQYF

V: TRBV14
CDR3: CASSQDMAGLGFGEQYF

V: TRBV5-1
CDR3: CASSLDPRETQYF

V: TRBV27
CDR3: CASSLGTGSSFEQYF

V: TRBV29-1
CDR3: CSVLLGGQGTQYF

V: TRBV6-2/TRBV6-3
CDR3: CASSLFTGVRSYEQYF

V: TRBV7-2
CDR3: CATRYGGHSPLHF

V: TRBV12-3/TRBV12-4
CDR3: CASSRLPGGEEGYTF

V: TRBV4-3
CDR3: CASSLGFTGELFF

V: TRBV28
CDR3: CASSSGQGAQETQYF

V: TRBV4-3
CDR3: CASSPRRRNEQFF

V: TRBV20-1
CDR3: CSASLTANTGELFF

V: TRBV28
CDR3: CASSLSGQFHGYTF

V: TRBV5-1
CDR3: CASSLGGGDGYTF

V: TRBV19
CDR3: CASSMLGTRTLGYGYTF

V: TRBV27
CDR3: CASSFARDYGYTF

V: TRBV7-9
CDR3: CASSRGQGHQPQHF

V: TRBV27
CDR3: CASSLSYSGNTEAFF

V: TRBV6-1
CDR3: CASFAGTGPKGYQETQYF

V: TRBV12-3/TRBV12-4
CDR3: CASSLLGQFNEKLFF

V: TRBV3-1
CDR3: CASSVVQGLWVF

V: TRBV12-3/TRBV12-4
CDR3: CASTSQGTGEVKGQFF

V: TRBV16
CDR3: CASEGQGRTGELFF

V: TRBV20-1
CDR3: CSAEDGLNTGELFF

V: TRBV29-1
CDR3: CSVAGGGTDTQYF